These 16 T cell receptor beta chains share one sample of origin, sequenced in a study of cytomegalovirus exposure and HLA in healthy donors (TCRdb year 2017). Receptor libraries were prepared by the immunoSEQ multiplex PCR assay. TCRdb took over this immuneACCESS table, retaining in-frame rearrangements with V and J assigned. Such tables are incomplete; in checked studies, under half of the missing clones stem from an unresolved V gene, and the remainder is unexplained. The sample has 70,000 to 75,000 clones on record, around 94% of them singletons. The ten largest account for approximately 3% of the sample. Sequencing was carried out using PBMCs. The receptors shown here come from a woman younger than 35 in good health and CMV-seropositive.

The CDR3 loop reads CASIENTEAFF. The DNA for the CDR3 is TGTGCCAGCATAGAGAACACTGAAGCTTTCTTT. The J gene is TRBJ1-1, the V gene TRBV25-1, with D unresolved. CDR3 length equals 11 residues. Germline V CDR1 and CDR2: MGHDK, SYGVNS. Between the trimmed V and J ends, which lost 7 bases and 1 base, there was a span of 4 bases.

V usage is TRBV4-2 and J usage is TRBJ2-3; 14 bases agree with TRBD2. The V gene end was trimmed by 10 bases and the J gene end by 2 bases; junction bases not matched to a gene: 5. Germline V gene sequence: CDR1 LGHNA, CDR2 YNFKEQ. This CDR3 is 15 amino acids long. In nucleotides, the CDR3 is TGTGCCACCGGACTAGCGGGGGGAATCACAGATACGCAGTATTTT. It encodes CATGLAGGITDTQYF.

The V gene is TRBV11-2, the J gene TRBJ2-7; possible D gene TRBD1, 6 bases. The CDR3 loop spans 13 amino acids. V lost 5 bases to trimming and J lost 2 bases, with 10 bases between them. Germline values: CDR1 SGHAT, CDR2 FQNNGV. The CDR3 is CASSLGQPYEQYF. The CDR3 DNA sequence: TGTGCCAGCAGCCTAGGACAGCCCTACGAGCAGTACTTC.

This clone came up a few times. This rearrangement joins TRBV28 to TRBJ1-1; D unresolved. V lost 6 bases and J lost 1, with 3 bases in between. Germline V gene lookup returns CDR1 MDHEN and CDR2 SYDVKM. The CDR3 spans 11 residues. This chain's CDR3 is CASSQNTEAFF. The CDR3 DNA reads TGTGCCAGCAGCCAGAACACTGAAGCTTTCTTT.

This chain uses TRBV27 with TRBJ2-3; the D gene is possibly TRBD1 (6 bases). Germline V gives CDR1 MNHEY, CDR2 SMNVEV (reference sequence). V gave up 3 bases and J gave up 0 bases, with 19 bases separating them. This CDR3 spans 18 amino acids. DNA for the CDR3: TGTGCCAGCAGTTTCCACCTCACCGGGACACCTAGCACAGATACGCAGTATTTT. The encoded protein is CASSFHLTGTPSTDTQYF.

The gene calls are TRBV19 and TRBJ1-1; D might be TRBD1 (6 bases). Germline assignment: CDR1 LNHDA and CDR2 SQIVND (reference sequence). Trimming cost V 9 bases and J 4 bases, with 18 bases left between them. CDR3 length: 14 residues. CDR3 nucleotide sequence: TGTGCCAGCGAGCAAAGGGGGTATTTCACTGAAGCTTTCTTT. It encodes CASEQRGYFTEAFF.

This rearrangement joins TRBV5-4 to TRBJ1-2; weak D call: TRBD1 (5 bases). This CDR3 region has 15 residues. Germline CDR1 reads SGHNT; CDR2 reads YYREEE (reference sequence). Trimming removed 0 bases from V and 3 bases from J, with 12 bases in between. For the CDR3, the DNA is TGTGCCAGCAGCTTGGAACCTCCCAGGGACTATGGCTACACCTTC. It encodes CASSLEPPRDYGYTF.

The chain couples TRBV9 to TRBJ2-3, with 9 nucleotides matching TRBD1. The CDR3 spans 15 residues. Looked up from germline, CDR1 is SGDLS and CDR2 is YYNGEE. Unmatched junction bases numbered 8, after V lost 3 bases and J lost 6 bases. This chain's CDR3 is CASSGTGAPVDTQYF. The CDR3 coding sequence is TGTGCCAGCAGCGGGACAGGGGCCCCAGTTGATACGCAGTATTTT.

The rearrangement uses TRBV10-2 and TRBJ2-1; possible D gene TRBD1, 6 bases. The CDR3 has 17 residues. Germline V lookup: CDR1 WSHSY, CDR2 SAAADI. Between the trimmed V and J ends, which lost 2 bases and 6 bases, there was a span of 20 bases. The CDR3 spells CASSEGSRGHSGNEQFF. CDR3 sequence (DNA): TGCGCCAGCAGTGAGGGTAGTCGGGGACACAGTGGCAATGAGCAGTTCTTC.

The V call is TRBV6-6, the J call TRBJ1-6, with D uncertain. Germline-derived CDR1 and CDR2 are MNHNY and SVGAGI (reference sequence). This CDR3 is built from 16 residues. The ends were cut back, 6 bases at V and 6 bases at J, with 18 bases in the middle. This CDR3 reads CASRPPGEIPNSPLHF. The CDR3 DNA follows: TGTGCCAGCAGGCCCCCTGGGGAGATCCCTAATTCACCCCTCCACTTT.

The chain combines TRBV5-4 with TRBJ2-2; TRBD2 aligns across 9 bases. This CDR3 region has 16 residues. Germline CDR1 reads SGHNT; CDR2 reads YYREEE (reference sequence). The V and J ends lost 0 bases and 6 bases, in that order; junction bases with no gene match: 6. Written as DNA, the CDR3 is TGTGCCAGCAGCTTGGAGTCTGGCGGGGGGGCCGGGGAGCTGTTTTTT. It specifies CASSLESGGGAGELFF.

The chain recombines TRBV19 with TRBJ1-2; perhaps TRBD1 as D (5 bases). Between the trimmed V and J ends, which lost 10 bases and 2 bases, there was a span of 11 bases. CDR3 length: 12 amino acids. Germline assignment: CDR1 LNHDA and CDR2 SQIVND (reference sequence). DNA of the CDR3: TGTGCCACCGCCGACAGAAACTATGGCTACACCTTC. Translated: CATADRNYGYTF.

V is TRBV28 and J is TRBJ2-7; 10 bases agree with TRBD1. CDR3 length: 12 residues. Germline lookup yields CDR1 MDHEN and CDR2 SYDVKM. The V segment lost 9 bases and the J segment 5 bases; nucleotides outside the gene matches: 4. DNA of the CDR3: TGTGCCAGTGGACAGGGGGTGGACGAGCAGTACTTC. Encoded protein: CASGQGVDEQYF. The whole variable domain, remainder taken from reference TRBV28 and TRBJ2-7, is DVKVTQSSRYLVKRTGEKVFLECVQDMDHENMFWYRQDPGLGLRLIYFSYDVKMKEKGDIPEGYSVSREKKERFSLILESASTNQTSMYLCASGQGVDEQYFGPGTRLTVT.

The chain employs TRBV7-9 and TRBJ1-6; D possibly corresponds to TRBD1 (6 bases). Germline assignment: CDR1 SEHNR and CDR2 FQNEAQ (reference sequence). The CDR3 runs to 14 residues. V was cut by 5 bases and J by 8 bases, with 13 bases left in between. CDR3 region: CASSPDRFYSPLHF. The CDR3 nucleotides read TGTGCCAGCAGCCCTGACAGGTTCTATTCACCCCTCCACTTT.

The J gene is TRBJ1-5, the V gene TRBV28; D might be TRBD1 (6 bases). This CDR3 is built from 14 residues. Trimming cost V 5 bases and J 4 bases, with 12 bases left between them. Germline lookup yields CDR1 MDHEN and CDR2 SYDVKM. The CDR3 loop is CASSPDRLNQPQHF. The DNA for the CDR3 is TGTGCCAGCAGTCCAGACAGGCTTAATCAGCCCCAGCATTTT.

In nucleotides, the CDR3 is TGTGCCAGCTCACCACTAGGGGGTCAGCCCCAGCATTTT. It is translated as CASSPLGGQPQHF. The chain links TRBV18 to TRBJ1-5, with a tentative D call TRBD1 (6 bases). V lost 1 base and J lost 6, with 7 bases in between. Germline V lookup: CDR1 KGHSH, CDR2 LQKENI. This CDR3 region has 13 residues.